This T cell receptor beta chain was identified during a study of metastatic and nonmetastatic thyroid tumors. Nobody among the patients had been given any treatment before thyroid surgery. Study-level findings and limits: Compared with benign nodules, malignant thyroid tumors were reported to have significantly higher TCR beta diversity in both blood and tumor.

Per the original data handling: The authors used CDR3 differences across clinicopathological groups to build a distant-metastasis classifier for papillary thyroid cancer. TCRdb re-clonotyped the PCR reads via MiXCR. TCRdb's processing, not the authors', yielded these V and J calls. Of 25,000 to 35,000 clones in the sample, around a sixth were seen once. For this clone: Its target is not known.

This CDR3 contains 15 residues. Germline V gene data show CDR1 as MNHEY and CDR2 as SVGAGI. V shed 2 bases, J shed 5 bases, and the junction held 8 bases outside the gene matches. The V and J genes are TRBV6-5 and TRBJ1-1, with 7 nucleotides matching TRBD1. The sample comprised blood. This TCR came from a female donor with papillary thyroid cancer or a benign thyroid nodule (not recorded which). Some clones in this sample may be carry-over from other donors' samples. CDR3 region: CASSYGAGGRTEAFF. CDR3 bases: TGTGCCAGCAGTTACGGGGCAGGGGGAAGAACTGAAGCTTTCTTT.